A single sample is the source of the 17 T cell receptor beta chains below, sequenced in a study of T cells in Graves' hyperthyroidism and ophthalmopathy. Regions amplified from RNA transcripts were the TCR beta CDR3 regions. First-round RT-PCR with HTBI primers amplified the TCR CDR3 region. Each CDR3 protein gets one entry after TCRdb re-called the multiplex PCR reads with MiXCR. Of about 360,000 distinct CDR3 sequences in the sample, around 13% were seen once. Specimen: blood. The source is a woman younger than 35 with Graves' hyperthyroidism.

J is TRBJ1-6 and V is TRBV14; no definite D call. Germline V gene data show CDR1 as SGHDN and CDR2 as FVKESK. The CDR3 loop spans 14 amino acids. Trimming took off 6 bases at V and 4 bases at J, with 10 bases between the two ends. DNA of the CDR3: TGTGCCAGCAGTATTGGACTGTATAATTCACCCCTCCACTTT. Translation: CASSIGLYNSPLHF.

CDR3 in DNA: TGTGCCAGTAGTAGCTCCCCAAAAATGGGGTACAATGAGCAGTTCTTC. This codes for CASSSSPKMGYNEQFF. The genes are TRBV19 and TRBJ2-1; D gene ambiguous. Per germline, CDR1 LNHDA and CDR2 SQIVND (reference sequence). The CDR3 totals 16 residues. Deletions cut 4 bases from V and 4 bases from J, with 17 bases between.

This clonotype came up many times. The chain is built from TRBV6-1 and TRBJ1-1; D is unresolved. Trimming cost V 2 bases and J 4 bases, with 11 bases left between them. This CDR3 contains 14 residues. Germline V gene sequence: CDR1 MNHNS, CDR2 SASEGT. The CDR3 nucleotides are TGTGCCAGCAGTGAACCGTGGGTGAGCACTGAAGCTTTCTTT. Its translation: CASSEPWVSTEAFF.

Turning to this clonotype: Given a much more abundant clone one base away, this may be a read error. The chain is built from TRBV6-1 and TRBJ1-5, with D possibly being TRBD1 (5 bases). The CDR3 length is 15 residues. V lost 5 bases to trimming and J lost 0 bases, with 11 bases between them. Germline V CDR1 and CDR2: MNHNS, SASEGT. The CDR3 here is CASSFRDGSNQPQHF. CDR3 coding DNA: TGTGCCAGCAGTTTCCGGGACGGTAGCAATCAGCCCCAGCATTTT.

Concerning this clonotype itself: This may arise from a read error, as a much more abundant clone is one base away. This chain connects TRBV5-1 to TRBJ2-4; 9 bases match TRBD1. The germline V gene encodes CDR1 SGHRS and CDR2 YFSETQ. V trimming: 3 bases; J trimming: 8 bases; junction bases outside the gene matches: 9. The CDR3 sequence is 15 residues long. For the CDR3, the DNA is TGCGCCAGCAGCTCGGGGACAGGGATATCAGACATTCAGTACTTC. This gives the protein CASSSGTGISDIQYF.

The CDR3 coding sequence is TGTGCCAGCAGCCCGCCAATAAGGACTGAAGCTTTCTTT. Protein: CASSPPIRTEAFF. The chain links TRBV3-1 to TRBJ1-1; D gene unclear. The CDR3 runs to 13 residues. The germline gives CDR1 LGHDT, CDR2 YNNKEL (reference sequence). Trimming cost V 4 bases and J 5 bases, with 11 bases left between them.

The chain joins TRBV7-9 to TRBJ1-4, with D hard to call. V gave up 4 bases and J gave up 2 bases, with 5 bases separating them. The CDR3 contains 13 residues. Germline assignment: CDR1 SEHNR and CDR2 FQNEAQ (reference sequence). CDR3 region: CASSSGTNEKLFF. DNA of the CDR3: TGTGCCAGCAGCTCCGGTACTAATGAAAAACTGTTTTTT.

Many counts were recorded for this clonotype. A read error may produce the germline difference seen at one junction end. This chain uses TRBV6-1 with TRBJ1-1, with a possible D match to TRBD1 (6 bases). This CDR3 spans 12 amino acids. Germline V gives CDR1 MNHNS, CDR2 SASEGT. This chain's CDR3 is CASREGQTEAFF. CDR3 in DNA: TGTGCCAGCAGAGAAGGACAGACTGAAGCTTTCTTT.

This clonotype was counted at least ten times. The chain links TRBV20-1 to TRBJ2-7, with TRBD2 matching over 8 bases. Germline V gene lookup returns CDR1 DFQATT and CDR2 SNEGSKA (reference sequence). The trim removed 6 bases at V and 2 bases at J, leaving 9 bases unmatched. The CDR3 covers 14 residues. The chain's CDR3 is CSAAGRAVTYEQYF. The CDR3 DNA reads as TGCAGTGCAGCCGGGAGGGCCGTAACCTACGAGCAGTACTTC.

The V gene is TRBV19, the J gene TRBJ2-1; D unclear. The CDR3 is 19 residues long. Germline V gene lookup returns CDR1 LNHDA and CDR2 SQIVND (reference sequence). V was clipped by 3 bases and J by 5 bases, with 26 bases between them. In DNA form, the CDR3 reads TGTGCCAGTAGTATCAAACCCGGGCCCCATATAATAAGAAACAATGAGCAGTTCTTC. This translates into CASSIKPGPHIIRNNEQFF.

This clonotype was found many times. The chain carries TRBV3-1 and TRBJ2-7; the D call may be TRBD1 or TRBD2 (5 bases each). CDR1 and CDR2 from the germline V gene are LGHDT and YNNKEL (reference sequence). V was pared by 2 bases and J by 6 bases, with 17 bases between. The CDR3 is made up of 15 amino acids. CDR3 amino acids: CASSQHTAPGGEQYF. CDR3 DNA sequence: TGTGCCAGCAGCCAACACACCGCCCCTGGGGGCGAGCAGTACTTC.

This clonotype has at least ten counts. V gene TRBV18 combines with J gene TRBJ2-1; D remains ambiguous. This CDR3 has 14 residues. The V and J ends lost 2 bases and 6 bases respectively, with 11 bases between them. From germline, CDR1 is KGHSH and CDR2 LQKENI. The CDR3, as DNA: TGTGCCAGCTCACCATACCCCGGTAGCAATGAGCAGTTCTTC. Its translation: CASSPYPGSNEQFF.

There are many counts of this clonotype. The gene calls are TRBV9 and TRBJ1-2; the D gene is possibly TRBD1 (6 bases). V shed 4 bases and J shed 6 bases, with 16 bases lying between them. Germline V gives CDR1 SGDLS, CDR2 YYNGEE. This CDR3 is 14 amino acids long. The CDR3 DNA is TGTGCCAGCAGCTCTCAAACAGGGTACGATGGCTACACCTTC. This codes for CASSSQTGYDGYTF.

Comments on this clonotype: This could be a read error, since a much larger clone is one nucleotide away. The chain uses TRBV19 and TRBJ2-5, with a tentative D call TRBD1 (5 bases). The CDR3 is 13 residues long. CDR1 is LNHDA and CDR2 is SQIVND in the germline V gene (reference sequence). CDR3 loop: CAGSIDRQETQYF. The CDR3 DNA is TGTGCCGGTAGTATTGACAGACAAGAGACCCAGTACTTC.

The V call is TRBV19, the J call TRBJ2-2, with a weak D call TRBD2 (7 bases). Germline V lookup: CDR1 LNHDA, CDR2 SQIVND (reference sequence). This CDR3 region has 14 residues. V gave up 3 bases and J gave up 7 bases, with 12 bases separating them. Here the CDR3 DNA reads TGTGCCAGTAGTATGGGGGGGGGCGTCGGGGAGCTGTTTTTT. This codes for CASSMGGGVGELFF.

The CDR3 region has the DNA TGTGCCAGCAGCTCGGGGACTAGCGGGGGAAGCACAGATACGCAGTATTTT. It translates to CASSSGTSGGSTDTQYF. V usage is TRBV7-9 and J usage is TRBJ2-3, with TRBD2 matching 14 bases. The ends lost 4 bases at V and 0 bases at J; junction bases unmatched: 3. This CDR3 is built from 17 residues. The germline CDR1 and CDR2 sequences are SEHNR and FQNEAQ (reference sequence).

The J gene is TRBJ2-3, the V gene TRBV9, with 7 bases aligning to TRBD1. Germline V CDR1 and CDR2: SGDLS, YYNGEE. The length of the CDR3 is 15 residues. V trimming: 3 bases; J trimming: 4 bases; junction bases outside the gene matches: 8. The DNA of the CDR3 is TGTGCCAGCAGCGCCGACAGGGAAATAGCAGATACGCAGTATTTT. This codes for CASSADREIADTQYF.